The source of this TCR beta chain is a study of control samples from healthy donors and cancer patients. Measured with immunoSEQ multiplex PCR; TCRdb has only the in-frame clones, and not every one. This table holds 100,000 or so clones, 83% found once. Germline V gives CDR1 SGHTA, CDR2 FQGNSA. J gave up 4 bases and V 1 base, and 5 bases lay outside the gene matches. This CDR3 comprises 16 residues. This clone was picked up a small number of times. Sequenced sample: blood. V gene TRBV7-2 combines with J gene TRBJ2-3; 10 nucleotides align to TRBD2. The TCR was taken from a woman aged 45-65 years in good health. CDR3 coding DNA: TGTGCCAGCAGCTTAGTCCCAGCGGGGGGGCCAGATACGCAGTATTTT. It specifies CASSLVPAGGPDTQYF.